This is a list of T cell receptor beta chains from one sample in a study of blood T cell repertoires in COVID-19. Data came from immunoSEQ multiplex PCR; TCRdb stores just in-frame clones and leaves some out. This sample has about 81,000 clones, with approximately 90% found just once. The sequencing sample was made of PBMCs or T cells enriched from blood (not recorded which). These receptors were obtained from a woman between 45 and 65 years old with acute COVID-19. Each CDR3 is given with its conserved first and last residue. D genes are given only for firm matches. Not every row has a clone size; where given, it reads once, few, many or a size class.

>16|TRBV19|TRBJ2-1|NA|TRBD2
CASSIGHGTSMPEQFF
TGTGCCAGTAGTATAGGGCACGGGACTAGCATGCCCGAGCAGTTCTTC
>15|TRBV9|TRBJ2-1|NA|NA
CASSQAGLLYNEQFF
TGTGCCAGCAGCCAGGCGGGACTCCTGTACAATGAGCAGTTCTTC
>13|TRBV9|TRBJ1-6|NA|TRBD1
CASSVAGTGPLHF
TGTGCCAGCAGCGTAGCAGGGACAGGGCCCCTCCACTTT
>14|TRBV19|TRBJ2-4|NA|NA
CASRIQGSKNIQYF
TGTGCCAGTAGAATACAGGGAAGCAAAAACATTCAGTACTTC
>18|TRBV27|TRBJ2-6|few|NA
CASSLSGSYRSGANVLTF
TGTGCCAGCAGTTTATCGGGGAGTTACCGCTCTGGGGCCAACGTCCTGACTTTC
>18|TRBV5-5|TRBJ2-6|NA|TRBD1
CASSLVAGGGTGANVLTF
TGTGCCAGCAGCTTGGTGGCAGGGGGCGGAACTGGGGCCAACGTCCTGACTTTC
>15|TRBV19|TRBJ1-4|NA|TRBD1
CASSDRGDANEKLFF
TGTGCCAGTAGCGACAGGGGTGATGCTAATGAAAAACTGTTTTTT
>15|TRBV3-1/TRBV3-2|TRBJ1-5|NA|NA
CASSLTRTKNQPQHF
TGTGCCAGCAGCCTTACCAGGACTAAAAATCAGCCCCAGCATTTT
>17|TRBV19|TRBJ1-5|NA|NA
CASSIPFGGDSNQPQHF
TGTGCCAGTAGTATACCGTTCGGGGGGGATAGCAATCAGCCCCAGCATTTT
>12|TRBV7-9|TRBJ1-2|NA|NA
CASSLTVDGYTF
TGTGCCAGCAGCTTGACTGTAGATGGCTACACCTTC
>14|TRBV6-1|TRBJ1-1|NA|NA
CASSEASGITEAFF
TGTGCCAGCAGTGAAGCTTCCGGGATCACTGAAGCTTTCTTT
>16|TRBV7-2|TRBJ1-5|NA|NA
CASSLGAGANNQPQHF
TGTGCCAGCAGCTTGGGCGCAGGGGCGAACAATCAGCCCCAGCATTTT
>14|TRBV10-3|TRBJ2-7|NA|TRBD2
CAISDETSSYEQYF
TGTGCCATCAGTGATGAGACTAGCAGCTACGAGCAGTACTTC
>14|TRBV7-6|TRBJ1-4|once|NA
CASSFPTENEKLFF
TGTGCCAGCAGCTTCCCGACAGAGAATGAAAAACTGTTTTTT
>16|TRBV7-6|TRBJ2-1|NA|TRBD2
CASSQGLAGVYNEQFF
TGTGCCAGCAGCCAAGGACTAGCGGGAGTATACAATGAGCAGTTCTTC
>15|TRBV4-2|TRBJ1-4|NA|TRBD1
CASSLSGQGVEKLFF
TGTGCCAGCAGCCTATCGGGACAGGGGGTCGAAAAACTGTTTTTT
>12|TRBV29-1|TRBJ1-1|NA|NA
CSSAGLGPQAFF
TGCAGCTCCGCGGGACTAGGACCGCAAGCTTTCTTT
>15|TRBV30|TRBJ2-7|NA|TRBD2
CAWIRPSGNSYEQYF
TGTGCCTGGATACGGCCTAGCGGGAACTCCTACGAGCAGTACTTC
>15|TRBV19|TRBJ1-3|NA|NA
CASRSTGASGNTIYF
TGTGCCAGTAGGTCCACCGGTGCCTCTGGAAACACCATATATTTT
>17|TRBV19|TRBJ1-4|NA|TRBD1
CASSGEMGDRASKKLFF
TGTGCCAGTAGTGGGGAGATGGGAGACAGGGCGTCGAAAAAACTGTTTTTT
>13|TRBV7-3|TRBJ2-2|NA|NA
CASSSTSGGELFF
TGTGCCAGCAGCTCAACTAGTGGCGGGGAGCTGTTTTTT
>10|TRBV12-3/TRBV12-4|TRBJ1-2|once|NA
CASRIYGYTF
TGTGCCAGCAGAATATATGGCTACACCTTC
>13|TRBV7-3|TRBJ1-3|NA|NA
CASSSGEGNTIYF
TGTGCCAGCAGCTCCGGAGAGGGAAACACCATATATTTT
>18|TRBV5-1|TRBJ1-5|NA|TRBD1
CASSPGQGALTGNQPQHF
TGCGCCAGCAGCCCGGGACAGGGGGCCTTAACCGGCAATCAGCCCCAGCATTTT
>17|TRBV4-3|TRBJ1-2|NA|TRBD1
CASSQNSGTGTHYGYTF
TGCGCCAGCAGCCAAAATTCCGGGACAGGGACCCACTATGGCTACACCTTC
>14|TRBV2|TRBJ1-1|NA|TRBD1
CASNSDRGGTEAFF
TGTGCCAGCAACTCGGACAGGGGAGGCACTGAAGCTTTCTTT